Below, one T cell receptor beta chain is given with its context. Its antigen is currently not known. Instrument on record: Illumina HiSeq 2000. The TCR beta cDNA libraries were made using 5'RACE template switching, a step that added both a universal primer site and unique molecular identifiers. cDNA synthesis was primed from the TCR beta constant segment and was followed by two successive PCR amplification steps. Per the authors' processing: MIGEC was used to demultiplex reads and group the reads by UMI, and MiTCR was used to assemble and quantify clonotypes. To exclude erroneous sequences, any TCR cDNA sequence not supported by at least two reads was discarded. The tcR package was used for downstream repertoire analysis, with clonotypes matched between fractions based on CDR3 nucleotide sequence plus V segment. Antigen specificity was annotated against VDJdb with VDJmatch, allowing one amino acid substitution in CDR3. Once TCRdb had reprocessed the reads, it stored one entry per CDR3 protein sequence and supplied no DNA. TCRdb, not the original authors, processed these V and J calls. Per the sample table, the count is fewer than 400,000 distinct CDR3 sequences. Of the sample, around a tenth is held by the ten largest clones.

To determine HCMV serostatus, a commercial ELISA kit was used to detect HCMV-specific IgG in serum. Peripheral blood mononuclear cells were isolated from blood by Ficoll density gradient centrifugation. The sample originates from a study of T cells expressing NK-cell markers (dated by TCRdb to between 2020 and 2021). Broadly, across the study: TCR beta-chain repertoires were profiled in sorted CD3+CD56+NKG2C+, CD3+CD56+NKG2C- and CD3+CD56-NKG2C+ T-cell subsets from seven or eight donors. Of the eight sequenced donors, seven were found to be HCMV-seropositive and one was found to be HCMV-seronegative. Randomly selected healthy volunteers, three men and five women, were used as the eight sequenced donors. The libraries were sequenced on Illumina HiSeq 2000/2500, MiSeq or NextSeq, producing 2 x 150 bp reads. General findings and caveats noted by the study authors: Whether the expanded NKG2C-expressing T cell clones were specific for HCMV antigens remained unclear. In more than five donors, the dominant CD3+CD56+NKG2C+ clonotypes were found to rank among the top 10 CD8+ clonotypes and to make up about 1.0-8% of CD8+ T cells. Those dominant clonotypes were again the most abundant among CD3+CD56-NKG2C+ cells in four donors, at roughly 28.3-65%.

The CDR3 runs 15 residues from the cysteine to the phenylalanine. The DNA sequence is not available. The germline V gene yields SGHTA for CDR1 and FQGNSA for CDR2. Sample: blood T cells: a sorted CD56 or NKG2C T cell subset, CD4+ or CD8+ T cells, or bulk PBMC T cells (not recorded which). The sequence is built from TRBV7-2 and TRBJ2-4; TCRdb indicates TRBD1, and absent DNA this call remains unverified. The receptor was isolated from a woman between 50 and 59 years old in good health. Donor details come from another sample of the same person, matched by shared clones. CDR3 region: CASSPGRGAKNIQYF.